This T cell receptor (beta chain) derives from a study of blood T cell repertoires in COVID-19. Study overall: COVID-19 samples, acute and convalescent, were from the United States, Italy and Spain.

The germline V gene has CDR1 SGHRS and CDR2 YFSETQ. V was clipped by 4 bases and J by 7 bases; unmatched bases: 8. The CDR3 loop spans 15 amino acids. One Seattle source followed patients from active infection through their disease course. This table comes from immunoSEQ multiplex PCR, and its TCRdb copy is limited to in-frame clones, with some not included. The sample has some 230,000 clones; 82% are singletons. J is TRBJ1-6 and V is TRBV5-1; 7 nucleotides line up with TRBD1. Sequenced material: peripheral blood. The origin of this receptor is a woman of 80 years or more with COVID-19, enrolled during active disease. The CDR3, as DNA: TGCGCCAGCAGCCCTACCGACAGGGCAAATTCACCCCTCCACTTT. This translates into CASSPTDRANSPLHF.